The T cell receptor (beta chain) under discussion was sequenced for a study of vaccination and CD4 T cells after COVID-19. About this clonotype itself: As yet, its antigen is unknown.

The Oncomine TCR Beta short-read assay was applied to DNA of cultured CD4+ T cells. MiXCR, run by TCRdb on the PCR reads, gives a single entry per CDR3 protein. The sample includes over 10,000 distinct CDR3 sequences, under 65% of them seen just once. V gave up 8 bases and J gave up 4 bases; unmatched junction bases: 16. The CDR3 length is 17 residues. Germline loops: CDR1 SNHLY, CDR2 FYNNEI. Indicated treatment: approximately nine-day PBMC culture with coronavirus spike peptide pools or control peptides (ViraFEST assay). ViraFEST expanded antigen-specific T cells with peptide pools, then sequenced TCRs.

This chain joins TRBV2 and TRBJ2-7, with 11 bases matching TRBD1. The source material was CD4+ T cells from blood, cultured in vitro. The TCR sequence derives from a human donor who had recovered from COVID-19. CDR3 loop: CASLGTGGPPSFYEQYF. The DNA for the CDR3 is TGTGCCAGCTTAGGGACAGGGGGGCCTCCTTCCTTTTACGAGCAGTACTTC.